These T cell receptor beta chains were read from a single sample in a study of blood T cell repertoires in COVID-19. Sequenced by immunoSEQ multiplex PCR; TCRdb stores in-frame clones only, minus some. The sample contains roughly 100,000 clones, approximately 88% of which appear only once. Sequenced sample: peripheral blood. These receptors originate from a human donor in a cohort sampled during active COVID-19. Each CDR3 is given with its conserved first and last residue. Fields, in order: D gene, V gene, J gene, clone size, CDR3 protein, CDR3 DNA. A D gene is named only where the DNA matches it firmly. Where a row states a size, it is once, few, many or the class of an expanded clone; other rows omit it.

d_call: .
v_call: TRBV21-1
j_call: TRBJ1-1
clone_size: once
cdr3_aa: CASNVPDRNTEAFF
cdr3_nt: TGTGCCAGCAACGTACCGGACAGGAACACTGAAGCTTTCTTT

d_call: .
v_call: TRBV9
j_call: TRBJ2-1
clone_size: .
cdr3_aa: CASSVTGGGYNEQFF
cdr3_nt: TGTGCCAGCAGCGTAACGGGGGGCGGGTACAATGAGCAGTTCTTC

d_call: TRBD1
v_call: TRBV5-1
j_call: TRBJ2-1
clone_size: .
cdr3_aa: CASSLRQGDYNEQFF
cdr3_nt: TGCGCCAGCAGCCTCCGGCAGGGGGACTACAATGAGCAGTTCTTC

d_call: TRBD1
v_call: TRBV6-5
j_call: TRBJ1-1
clone_size: .
cdr3_aa: CASRRTGENTEAFF
cdr3_nt: TGTGCCAGCAGGAGGACAGGGGAGAACACTGAAGCTTTCTTT

d_call: TRBD1
v_call: TRBV5-4
j_call: TRBJ1-1
clone_size: .
cdr3_aa: CASSLTGAGTEAFF
cdr3_nt: TGTGCCAGCAGCCTAACAGGGGCCGGCACTGAAGCTTTCTTT

d_call: TRBD1
v_call: TRBV6-2/TRBV6-3
j_call: TRBJ1-5
clone_size: .
cdr3_aa: CASSSWTGINQPQHF
cdr3_nt: TGTGCCAGCAGTTCCTGGACAGGGATAAATCAGCCCCAGCATTTT

d_call: .
v_call: TRBV28
j_call: TRBJ1-2
clone_size: .
cdr3_aa: CASSPASTGTNGYTF
cdr3_nt: TGTGCCAGCAGTCCGGCCTCTACAGGGACGAATGGCTACACCTTC

d_call: TRBD2
v_call: TRBV18
j_call: TRBJ2-7
clone_size: .
cdr3_aa: CASSPRSSGGPLTHEQYF
cdr3_nt: TGTGCCAGCTCACCACGTTCTAGCGGGGGACCCTTGACTCACGAGCAGTACTTC

d_call: .
v_call: TRBV7-2
j_call: TRBJ2-7
clone_size: .
cdr3_aa: CASSLYGGAATYEQYF
cdr3_nt: TGTGCCAGCAGCTTATACGGTGGGGCCGCCACCTACGAGCAGTACTTC

d_call: .
v_call: TRBV6-2/TRBV6-3
j_call: TRBJ1-3
clone_size: few
cdr3_aa: CASSYTARRGGNTIYF
cdr3_nt: TGTGCCAGCAGTTACACGGCGAGACGAGGAGGAAACACCATATATTTT

d_call: TRBD2
v_call: TRBV7-6
j_call: TRBJ2-1
clone_size: .
cdr3_aa: CASSSGAGGYNEQFF
cdr3_nt: TGTGCCAGCAGCTCGGGAGCGGGGGGTTACAATGAGCAGTTCTTC

d_call: .
v_call: TRBV5-4
j_call: TRBJ2-7
clone_size: .
cdr3_aa: CASSQGQKNYEQYF
cdr3_nt: TGTGCCAGCAGCCAGGGACAAAAGAACTACGAGCAGTACTTC

d_call: .
v_call: TRBV27
j_call: TRBJ2-4
clone_size: .
cdr3_aa: CASSFKTGKNIQYF
cdr3_nt: TGTGCCAGCAGTTTCAAGACAGGAAAAAACATTCAGTACTTC